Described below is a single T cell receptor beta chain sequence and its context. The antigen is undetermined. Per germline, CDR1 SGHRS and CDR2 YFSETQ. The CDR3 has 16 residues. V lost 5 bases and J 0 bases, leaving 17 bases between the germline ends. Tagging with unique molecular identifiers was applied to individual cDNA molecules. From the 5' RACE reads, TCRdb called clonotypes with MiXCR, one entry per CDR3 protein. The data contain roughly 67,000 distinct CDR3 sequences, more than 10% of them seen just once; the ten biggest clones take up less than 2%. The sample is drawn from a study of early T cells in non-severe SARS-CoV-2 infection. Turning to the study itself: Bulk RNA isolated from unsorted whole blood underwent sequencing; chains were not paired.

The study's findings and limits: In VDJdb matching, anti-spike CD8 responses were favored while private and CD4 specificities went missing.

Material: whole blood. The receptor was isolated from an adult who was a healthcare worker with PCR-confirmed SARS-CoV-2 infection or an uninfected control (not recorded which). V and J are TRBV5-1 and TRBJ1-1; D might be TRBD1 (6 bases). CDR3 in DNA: TGCGCCAGCAGACTATATAAGACAGGCGTGAACACTGAAGCTTTCTTT. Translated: CASRLYKTGVNTEAFF.